One sample yielded the 2 T cell receptor beta chains listed below, sequenced in a study of CXCR3-negative and CXCR3-positive naive CD8 T cells (dated by TCRdb to between 2018 and 2020). Sequenced on a NextSeq 550. The Human TCR Profiling Kit (MiLaboratory) was used to prepare UMI-labeled 5' RACE TRB cDNA libraries. With the reads reprocessed by TCRdb, a single entry stands for each CDR3 protein sequence and no DNA is reported. The sample's records list about 90,000 distinct CDR3 sequences. Around 0.99% of the sample is held by the ten biggest clonotypes. Sequencing input: naive CXCR3- CD8+ T cells from blood. This specimen's cell subset or site label, interpreted: CD45RO-CCR7+CD27+CD95- naive CD8+ T cells lacking CXCR3 (TNR3-). All receptors come from a human donor in good health. Some clones in this sample may be carry-over from other donors' samples.

The rearrangement links TRBV28 to TRBJ2-1; TCRdb lists TRBD1, though no DNA is available to test this call. The CDR3 sequence is 16 residues long. The germline V gene encodes CDR1 MDHEN and CDR2 SYDVKM. CDR3 amino acids: CASSFSRDGRYNEQFF.

The gene calls are TRBV15 and TRBJ2-6. The CDR3 covers 15 residues. Germline V gene data show CDR1 as LNHNV and CDR2 as YYDKDF (reference sequence). This CDR3 is CATSSDTMTANVLTF.